This entry concerns a single T cell receptor (beta chain). Its antigen is not identified. A read error may produce the germline difference seen at one junction end. The data originate from a study of cytomegalovirus exposure and HLA in healthy donors. A multiplex PCR was run with 60 Vbeta primers and 13 Jbeta primers. Measured with immunoSEQ multiplex PCR; TCRdb has only the in-frame clones, and not every one. This table has tens of thousands of clones, under 85% appearing once. General study results and limits: TCR beta chains numbering about 160 were designated cytomegalovirus-associated. Links to common viral pathogens appeared, in a later analysis, for several of the most significant clusters. After further analysis at a later stage, 16,951 TCR beta sequences were associated with HLA alleles at 0.05 false discovery rate.

Sequences were obtained from PBMCs. This receptor was obtained from a man aged 50-59 years in good health and CMV-seropositive.

CDR3 residues: CSSSLRPGEVGREQYF. CDR3 DNA sequence: TGTTCCAGCAGCTTAAGACCGGGAGAGGTAGGGAGGGAGCAGTACTTC. The chain combines TRBV7-9 with TRBJ2-7, with D maybe TRBD2 (6 bases). Per germline, CDR1 SEHNR and CDR2 FQNEAQ (reference sequence). The CDR3 runs 16 residues.